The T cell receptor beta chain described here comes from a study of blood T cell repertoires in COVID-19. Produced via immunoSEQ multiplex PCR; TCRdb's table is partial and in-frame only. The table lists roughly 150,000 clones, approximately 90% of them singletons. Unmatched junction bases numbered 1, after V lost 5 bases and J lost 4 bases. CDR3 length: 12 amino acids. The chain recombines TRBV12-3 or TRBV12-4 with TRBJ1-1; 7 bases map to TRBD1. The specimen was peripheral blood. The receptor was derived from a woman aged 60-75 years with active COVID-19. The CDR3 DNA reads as TGTGCCAGCAGTGGGACAGTCACTGAAGCTTTCTTT. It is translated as CASSGTVTEAFF.